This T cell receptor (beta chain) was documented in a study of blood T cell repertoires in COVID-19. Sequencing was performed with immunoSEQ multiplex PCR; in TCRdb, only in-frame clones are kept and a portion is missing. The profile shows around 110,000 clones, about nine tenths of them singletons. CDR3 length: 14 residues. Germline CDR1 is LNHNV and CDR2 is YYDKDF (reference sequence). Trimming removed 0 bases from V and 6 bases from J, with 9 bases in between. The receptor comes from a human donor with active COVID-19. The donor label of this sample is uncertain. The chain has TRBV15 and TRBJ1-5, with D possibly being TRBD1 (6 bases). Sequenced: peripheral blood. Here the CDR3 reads CATSRDRGLQPQHF. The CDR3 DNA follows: TGTGCCACCAGCAGAGACAGGGGTCTTCAGCCCCAGCATTTT.